A selection of T cell receptor beta chains follows, all from one sample in a study of radiotherapy plus CTLA-4 blockade in lung cancer. The table came from immunoSEQ multiplex PCR; TCRdb's copy has only in-frame clones and leaves some out. The repertoire holds fewer than 100,000 clones, around 79% seen once, with roughly 22% in the top ten. The material sequenced was peripheral blood, taken from a patient treated with radiotherapy plus ipilimumab. All receptors come from a human donor with non-small cell lung cancer whose response to radiotherapy plus ipilimumab could not be evaluated. Some clones in this sample may be carry-over from other donors' samples. CDR3s include the opening cysteine and the closing phenylalanine or tryptophan. The D gene is left open where the match is weak. Clone size is given for some rows only: seen once, a few or many times, or a class if the clone is expanded.

d_call	v_call	clone_size	j_call	cdr3_nt	cdr3_aa
TRBD2	TRBV6-5	NA	TRBJ2-7	TGTGCCAGCAGTTACTCGAAAACGGGAGGGACCTACGAGCAGTACTTC	CASSYSKTGGTYEQYF
TRBD1	TRBV5-5	NA	TRBJ1-2	TGTGCCAGCAGCTTGGGACAGGGGGCCTCGGGCTACACCTTC	CASSLGQGASGYTF
NA	TRBV19	NA	TRBJ1-2	TGTGCCAGTAGCACCTCTTCTTCAGCGACCGTCTATGGCTACACCTTC	CASSTSSSATVYGYTF
NA	TRBV27	NA	TRBJ1-1	TGTGCCAGCAGTGGGCTTCGGGGAAACTCTGAAGCTTTCTTT	CASSGLRGNSEAFF
NA	TRBV19	NA	TRBJ2-7	TGTGCCAGTAGCCCGACTACCTCCTACGAGCAGTACTTC	CASSPTTSYEQYF
TRBD2	TRBV27	NA	TRBJ2-1	TGTGCCAGCAGTTTTCTCGGCGGGGGGGCCAATGAGCAGTTCTTC	CASSFLGGGANEQFF
NA	TRBV6-5	NA	TRBJ2-7	TGTGCCAGCAGTAATGACAGGTTAATAGGCGAGCAGTACTTC	CASSNDRLIGEQYF
TRBD2	TRBV25-1	few	TRBJ2-2	TGTGCCACCAGACCCCAGGTTAGCGGGCCCGGGGAGCTGTTTTTT	CATRPQVSGPGELFF
TRBD1	TRBV28	NA	TRBJ1-5	TGTGCCAGCAGGTACATGACAGGGTCGGGCAATCAGCCCCAGCATTTT	CASRYMTGSGNQPQHF
TRBD2	TRBV11-2	NA	TRBJ2-5	TGTGCCAGCAGCTTTGAAGCGGGGCGGGAGACCCAGTACTTC	CASSFEAGRETQYF
TRBD2	TRBV19	NA	TRBJ2-2	TGTGCCAGTACCGATGGGATAGCGGGAGGTTCGAACACCGGGGAGCTGTTTTTT	CASTDGIAGGSNTGELFF
NA	TRBV10-3	NA	TRBJ2-4	TGTGCCATCAGTGAGTCGGGCGCCAAAAACATTCAGTACTTC	CAISESGAKNIQYF
NA	TRBV6-5	NA	TRBJ2-6	TGTGCCAGCAGTTACCTGTCCTCTGGGGCCAACGTCCTGACTTTC	CASSYLSSGANVLTF
TRBD2	TRBV6-5	NA	TRBJ2-1	TGTGCCAGCAGCGGACTAGCCGGTAATGAGCAGTTCTTC	CASSGLAGNEQFF
TRBD1	TRBV25-1	NA	TRBJ1-6	TGTGCCACCGGGACAGGGATGAATTCACCCCTCCACTTT	CATGTGMNSPLHF
TRBD1	TRBV15	NA	TRBJ1-5	TGTGCCACCAGCAGGGGACAGGGGACGTGGGATCAGCCCCAGCATTTT	CATSRGQGTWDQPQHF
NA	TRBV11-3	NA	TRBJ2-2	TGTGCCAGCAGCTCCTTTAACACCGGGGAGCTGTTTTTT	CASSSFNTGELFF
TRBD1	TRBV5-8	NA	TRBJ1-2	TGTGCCAGCAGCTCCCAGTACAGGGGTCACTATGGCTACACCTTC	CASSSQYRGHYGYTF
NA	TRBV28	NA	TRBJ1-6	TGTGCCAGCACCTCAGGGGATGGGGTTTCACCCCTCCACTTT	CASTSGDGVSPLHF
TRBD2	TRBV5-4	once	TRBJ2-7	TGTGCCAGCAGCTTGAGACTAGCGGCCGCCTACGAGCAGTACTTC	CASSLRLAAAYEQYF
NA	TRBV30	NA	TRBJ2-7	TGTGCCTGGAGTGGACAGAGCTCCTACGAGCAGTACTTC	CAWSGQSSYEQYF
NA	TRBV7-2	NA	TRBJ1-2	TGTGCCAGCGGGGGGGGCGCGGGCTATGGCTACACCTTC	CASGGGAGYGYTF
NA	TRBV18	NA	TRBJ2-1	TGTGCCAGCTTCGGGGGAGACTCCTACAATGAGCAGTTCTTC	CASFGGDSYNEQFF
TRBD2	TRBV5-4	few	TRBJ2-7	TGTGCCAGCAGCTACGACTGGGCGGGGGACTCCTACGAGCAGTACTTC	CASSYDWAGDSYEQYF
TRBD1	TRBV6-1	NA	TRBJ2-7	TGTGCCAGCAAGATAGGACAGGACTACGAGCAGTACTTC	CASKIGQDYEQYF
NA	TRBV7-2	NA	TRBJ2-3	TGTGCCAGCAGCTTAATGGGGGACAAGGCAGATACGCAGTATTTT	CASSLMGDKADTQYF
NA	TRBV11-3	NA	TRBJ2-7	TGTGCCAGCAGCTTTCAGGGGGGCTACGAGCAGTACTTC	CASSFQGGYEQYF
NA	TRBV9	NA	TRBJ1-4	TGTGCCAGCAGCGTAGGATCAGGGATGAAGGAAAAACTGTTTTTT	CASSVGSGMKEKLFF
TRBD1	TRBV19	NA	TRBJ2-5	TGTGCCAGTAGTGCCCTCGGGACAGGGGACCAAGAGACCCAGTACTTC	CASSALGTGDQETQYF
NA	TRBV7-9	NA	TRBJ2-7	TGTGCCAGCAGCTTTGGAGAAGAATCATACGAGCAGTACTTC	CASSFGEESYEQYF
NA	TRBV29-1	NA	TRBJ1-2	TGCAGCGTTGCGTCCTATGGCTACACCTTC	CSVASYGYTF
NA	TRBV28	NA	TRBJ2-5	TGTGCCAGCAGTATGGACAGAAAAGAGACCCAGTACTTC	CASSMDRKETQYF
NA	TRBV19	NA	TRBJ2-1	TGTGCCAGTAGTATAGATCTCATAGTGAGCTCCTACAATGAGCAGTTCTTC	CASSIDLIVSSYNEQFF
TRBD1	TRBV5-1	NA	TRBJ2-3	TGCGCCAGCAGCTTGAATACAGGGGAGACAGATACGCAGTATTTT	CASSLNTGETDTQYF
TRBD2	TRBV10-3	NA	TRBJ2-5	TGTGCCATCAGCGCCTCTAGCGGCCAAGAGACCCAGTACTTC	CAISASSGQETQYF
NA	TRBV2	NA	TRBJ2-2	TGTGCCAGCAGGGAGACTAATACTCTCACCGGGGAGCTGTTTTTT	CASRETNTLTGELFF
TRBD1	TRBV5-1	NA	TRBJ2-7	TGCGCCAGCAGGACCGGGACAGGGGGGGACGAGCAGTACTTC	CASRTGTGGDEQYF
TRBD2	TRBV6-1	few	TRBJ2-3	TGTGCCAGCAACCCGGGACTAGCGTCAGATACGCAGTATTTT	CASNPGLASDTQYF
TRBD2	TRBV7-2	NA	TRBJ2-7	TGTGCCAGCAGCTTCGGACTAGCGGGGGCCTACGAGCAGTACTTC	CASSFGLAGAYEQYF
TRBD2	TRBV18	NA	TRBJ2-2	TGTGCCAGCTCACCGTTAGCGGGGGCCACCGGGGAGCTGTTTTTT	CASSPLAGATGELFF
TRBD2	TRBV18	NA	TRBJ2-5	TGTGCCAGCTCACCACCGGGGGGGATTCAAGAGACCCAGTACTTC	CASSPPGGIQETQYF
NA	TRBV7-8	NA	TRBJ1-1	TGTGCCAGCAGCTTAGTGGGGGACCGGGGGGCTTTCTTT	CASSLVGDRGAFF
NA	TRBV18	few	TRBJ1-3	TGTGCCAGCTCACCGGGCCCTGGAAACACCATATATTTT	CASSPGPGNTIYF
NA	TRBV30	NA	TRBJ2-1	TGTGCCTGGAGCATATTTACAGGGTCCCGGTACAATGAGCAGTTCTTC	CAWSIFTGSRYNEQFF
NA	TRBV28	once	TRBJ1-1	TGTGCCACTAAGAGGAGGCTAGTGAACACTGAAGCTTTCTTT	CATKRRLVNTEAFF
NA	TRBV11-2	NA	TRBJ1-5	TGTGCCAGCACCAAAGGATTGGGGGCCGGCAATCAGCCCCAGCATTTT	CASTKGLGAGNQPQHF
TRBD1	TRBV11-2	NA	TRBJ1-2	TGTGCCAGCAGCCCACAGGGGGGTGGCTACACCTTC	CASSPQGGGYTF
TRBD1	TRBV19	NA	TRBJ1-5	TGTGCCAGTAGTACCAGGGGGCGCGGTCAGCCCCAGCATTTT	CASSTRGRGQPQHF
TRBD1	TRBV11-2	NA	TRBJ1-3	TGTGCCAGCAGCAGCGCAGGGGGAAGAAACACCATATATTTT	CASSSAGGRNTIYF
NA	TRBV7-2	NA	TRBJ2-3	TGTGCCAGCAGCTCTTCCTCGACTGTGTCAGATACGCAGTATTTT	CASSSSSTVSDTQYF
NA	TRBV23-1	NA	TRBJ1-2	TGCGCCAGCAGTCGAGCTGACTATGGCTACACCTTC	CASSRADYGYTF
TRBD2	TRBV7-2	NA	TRBJ2-7	TGTGCCAGCAGCCTCAGGCCGGGACTAGCGGCTAACGAGCAGTACTTC	CASSLRPGLAANEQYF
NA	TRBV7-9	NA	TRBJ1-1	TGTGCCAGCAGCCCCCGGGGGGGTTCGAACACTGAAGCTTTCTTT	CASSPRGGSNTEAFF
NA	TRBV11-3	NA	TRBJ1-1	TGTGCCAGCAGCCCGGGGGGGTCGAACACTGAAGCTTTCTTT	CASSPGGSNTEAFF
NA	TRBV7-2	NA	TRBJ1-2	TGTGCCAGCAGGCCACCCTCGGAGAGTCGCTATGGCTACACCTTC	CASRPPSESRYGYTF